This record covers a single T cell receptor beta chain. The germline V and J ends were trimmed by 4 bases and 1 base, with 12 bases remaining between them. The CDR3 totals 14 residues. The germline V gene encodes CDR1 SGHRS and CDR2 YFSETQ. These data come from a study of long-term antiretroviral therapy in people with HIV. The libraries were made with immunoSEQ v3.0 at survey level. Measured with immunoSEQ multiplex PCR; TCRdb has only the in-frame clones, and not every one. The profile shows 25,000 to 35,000 clones, 93% of them singletons. Source: unsorted PBMCs, taken 6.2 years after starting antiretroviral therapy. The rearrangement links TRBV5-1 to TRBJ2-7; D might be TRBD1 (6 bases). This TCR derives from a man in his forties or fifties with HIV. The CDR3 bases are TGCGCCAGCAGCCGGACAGCGTCATCCTACGAGCAGTACTTC. It codes for CASSRTASSYEQYF.